The next 25 T cell receptor beta chains were all read from a single sample in a study of blood T cell repertoires in COVID-19. Produced via immunoSEQ multiplex PCR; TCRdb's table is partial and in-frame only. The data show over 150,000 clones, roughly 80% seen once. Specimen: PBMCs or T cells enriched from blood (not recorded which). These receptors were obtained from a woman aged 55-70 years who had recovered from COVID-19.

The chain carries TRBV5-4 and TRBJ2-1, with D unresolved. The CDR3 has 14 residues. Trimming shortened V by 3 bases and J by 0 bases, and 7 bases separated the two germline ends. Germline CDR1 SGHNT, CDR2 YYREEE (reference sequence). CDR3 in DNA: TGTGCCAGCAGCTCTGATAGCTCCTACAATGAGCAGTTCTTC. Translating gives CASSSDSSYNEQFF.

The chain uses TRBV29-1 and TRBJ1-2; D remains ambiguous. Trimming took off 0 bases at V and 4 bases at J, with 12 bases between the two ends. The CDR3 totals 14 residues. Germline V gene data show CDR1 as SQVTM and CDR2 as ANQGSEA. The CDR3 coding sequence is TGCAGCGTTGAAGAAACTAAAGGGAGCTATGGCTACACCTTC. Translating it yields CSVEETKGSYGYTF.

The V gene is TRBV4-2, the J gene TRBJ2-3; 9 bases are shared with TRBD2. Losses at the gene ends were 0 bases for V and 2 bases for J; bases not matched to a gene: 12. This CDR3 spans 19 amino acids. CDR1 is LGHNA, CDR2 YNFKEQ, per germline. CDR3 protein: CASSQDLAGGLGSTDTQYF. CDR3 nucleotides: TGTGCCAGCAGCCAAGATCTGGCGGGGGGGCTGGGGTCCACAGATACGCAGTATTTT.

In this sample, this clone turned up once. This sequence joins TRBV6-1 and TRBJ1-4; TRBD1 matches at 7 bases. J lost 8 bases, V lost 1 base, and 4 bases had no gene match. Germline V gene sequence: CDR1 MNHNS, CDR2 SASEGT. The CDR3 is made up of 14 amino acids. CDR3 region: CASSEGAGGEKLFF. Here the CDR3 DNA reads TGTGCCAGCAGTGAAGGGGCAGGGGGGGAAAAACTGTTTTTT.

This chain joins TRBV2 and TRBJ2-6; D gene ambiguous. Per germline, CDR1 SNHLY and CDR2 FYNNEI. This CDR3 contains 15 residues. The V and J ends lost 6 bases and 0 bases respectively, with 9 bases between them. The CDR3 sequence: CASSQERSGANVLTF. As DNA, the CDR3 is TGTGCCAGCAGCCAAGAGCGCTCTGGGGCCAACGTCCTGACTTTC.

The chain links TRBV5-4 to TRBJ1-2, with 8 bases aligning to TRBD1. The CDR3 covers 17 residues. Trimming took 2 bases from V and 4 from J; bases not matched to a gene: 13. Per the germline V gene, CDR1 is SGHNT and CDR2 is YYREEE (reference sequence). CDR3 sequence: CASSFSSGGLMGYGYTF. For the CDR3, the DNA is TGTGCCAGCAGCTTTTCCTCAGGGGGCCTTATGGGCTATGGCTACACCTTC.

The chain is built from TRBV28 and TRBJ1-2, with 7 bases matching TRBD1. The CDR3 runs to 16 residues. The germline V gene encodes CDR1 MDHEN and CDR2 SYDVKM. Losses at the gene ends were 6 bases for V and 8 bases for J; bases not matched to a gene: 18. CDR3 in DNA: TGTGCCAGCAGCGAAAGGACAGGAGGTTTGGTAAGCGGCTACACCTTC. Translation: CASSERTGGLVSGYTF.

This clone has only a few counts. The chain combines TRBV30 with TRBJ1-1, with D perhaps matching TRBD1 (6 bases). The CDR3 runs 14 residues. Trimming shortened V by 4 bases and J by 2 bases, and 14 bases separated the two germline ends. CDR1 and CDR2 from the germline V gene are GTSNPN and SVGIG (reference sequence). This chain's CDR3 is CAWNWGPVNTEAFF. The CDR3 coding sequence is TGTGCCTGGAACTGGGGGCCGGTTAACACTGAAGCTTTCTTT.

The chain has TRBV5-8 and TRBJ2-1, with TRBD2 matching over 9 bases. The length of the CDR3 is 15 residues. Trimming removed 2 bases from V and 6 bases from J; junction bases left unmatched: 6. Germline CDR1 SGHTS, CDR2 YDEGEE. CDR3: CASSLRAGGPNEQFF. The CDR3 DNA reads as TGTGCCAGCAGCTTACGAGCGGGGGGACCCAATGAGCAGTTCTTC.

The rearrangement uses TRBV5-1 and TRBJ2-1, with 7 bases aligning to TRBD1. Looked up from germline, CDR1 is SGHRS and CDR2 is YFSETQ. With 5 bases clipped from V and 6 bases from J, the junction kept 5 bases outside the gene matches. The CDR3 spans 13 residues. In DNA, the CDR3 is TGCGCCAGCAGGACAGGGCTTTTCAATGAGCAGTTCTTC. Its translation: CASRTGLFNEQFF.

The chain carries TRBV5-6 and TRBJ2-2; D remains unclear. The germline V and J ends were trimmed by 1 base and 6 bases, with 19 bases remaining between them. CDR1 and CDR2 (germline): SGHDT, YYEEEE. CDR3 length equals 17 residues. CDR3: CASSLWALFSAPGELFF. CDR3 DNA: TGTGCCAGCAGCTTGTGGGCACTCTTCTCCGCGCCCGGGGAGCTGTTTTTT.

The rearrangement uses TRBV11-2 and TRBJ2-1; the D gene is possibly TRBD1 (5 bases). The germline gives CDR1 SGHAT, CDR2 FQNNGV. CDR3 length: 15 amino acids. Trimming left V 5 bases short and J 6 bases short, with 17 bases between. CDR3 sequence: CASSPSPQGFNEQFF. DNA for the CDR3: TGTGCCAGCAGCCCCTCTCCCCAGGGATTCAATGAGCAGTTCTTC.

The V call is TRBV6-5, the J call TRBJ2-1; D unresolved. The V end was cut by 6 bases, the J end by 0 bases, with 12 bases between. Germline V CDR1 and CDR2: MNHEY, SVGAGI. The CDR3 runs to 15 residues. CDR3 in amino acids: CASRTAPSSYNEQFF. DNA for the CDR3: TGTGCCAGCAGAACCGCCCCGAGCTCCTACAATGAGCAGTTCTTC.

This rearrangement joins TRBV4-1 to TRBJ1-1; D is unresolved. The CDR3 length is 14 residues. V lost 4 bases and J lost 1, with 10 bases in between. CDR1 and CDR2 (germline): MGHRA, YSYEKL. CDR3 protein: CASSPILANTEAFF. CDR3 bases: TGCGCCAGCAGCCCAATCCTGGCGAACACTGAAGCTTTCTTT.

Written as DNA, the CDR3 is TGTGCCAGCAGTCCGCGGGACGGGGAAAAACTGTTTTTT. As protein: CASSPRDGEKLFF. The rearrangement links TRBV12-3 or TRBV12-4 to TRBJ1-4, with D maybe TRBD1 (5 bases). Trimming left V 5 bases short and J 8 bases short, with 12 bases between. The CDR3 is made up of 13 amino acids.

The chain combines TRBV28 with TRBJ2-7, with D unclear. CDR3 size: 14 residues. Trimming cost V 6 bases and J 0 bases, with 12 bases left between them. CDR1 and CDR2 (germline): MDHEN, SYDVKM. The chain's CDR3 is CASRSPGDSYEQYF. CDR3 nucleotides: TGTGCCAGCAGGTCACCGGGTGACTCCTACGAGCAGTACTTC.

This clone was detected ten times or more. This same CDR3 is encoded by further DNA sequences in the sample. This sequence joins TRBV5-1 and TRBJ1-1; 8 bases align to TRBD1. With V trimmed by 4 bases and J by 4 bases, 6 bases remained unmatched. The CDR3 totals 14 residues. The germline V gene has CDR1 SGHRS and CDR2 YFSETQ. DNA of the CDR3: TGCGCCAGCAGCCTAGGACAGGGAGGCACTGAAGCTTTCTTT. This sequence encodes CASSLGQGGTEAFF. The entire variable domain, with the rest obtained from reference TRBV5-1 and TRBJ1-1, is as follows: KAGVTQTPRYLIKTRGQQVTLSCSPISGHRSVSWYQQTPGQGLQFLFEYFSETQRNKGNFPGRFSGRQFSNSRSEMNVSTLELGDSALYLCASSLGQGGTEAFFGQGTRLTVV.

This sequence joins TRBV29-1 and TRBJ2-1; D is perhaps TRBD1 (5 bases). The CDR3 extends over 14 amino acids. Germline CDR1 reads SQVTM; CDR2 reads ANQGSEA. Deletions cut 3 bases from V and 1 base from J, with 10 bases between. Written as DNA, the CDR3 is TGCAGCGTTGACAGGGCGAGTTCCTACAATGAGCAGTTCTTC. It codes for CSVDRASSYNEQFF.

The chain couples TRBV9 to TRBJ1-1; 12 nucleotides match TRBD1. From germline, CDR1 is SGDLS and CDR2 YYNGEE. V dropped 0 bases and J dropped 5; count of bases not matched to a gene: 8. There are 17 residues in the CDR3. DNA of the CDR3: TGTGCCAGCAGCGTAGAACGGGACAGGGGGCTGAGTACTGAAGCTTTCTTT. It is translated as CASSVERDRGLSTEAFF.

The chain links TRBV7-2 to TRBJ2-7; D may be TRBD1 (6 bases). Per germline, CDR1 SGHTA and CDR2 FQGNSA. The V end was cut by 6 bases, the J end by 2 bases, with 14 bases between. CDR3 length equals 14 residues. This chain's CDR3 is CASRATGSTYEQYF. DNA of the CDR3: TGTGCCAGCAGGGCCACAGGGTCGACCTACGAGCAGTACTTC.

The rearrangement joins TRBV6-5 to TRBJ2-3; TRBD2 matches at 7 bases. CDR3 length equals 15 residues. CDR1 is MNHEY, CDR2 SVGAGI, per germline. The ends lost 7 bases at V and 1 base at J; junction bases unmatched: 8. CDR3 amino acids: CASTSRGGGTDTQYF. CDR3 DNA sequence: TGTGCCAGCACCTCTCGGGGAGGGGGCACAGATACGCAGTATTTT.

V gene TRBV7-9 combines with J gene TRBJ1-1, with D hard to call. CDR3 length equals 13 residues. V was shortened by 5 bases and J by 3 bases, with 10 bases between the two germline ends. Per germline, CDR1 SEHNR and CDR2 FQNEAQ (reference sequence). CDR3 sequence reads: CASSPGVYTEAFF. The DNA for the CDR3 is TGTGCCAGCAGCCCGGGAGTATACACTGAAGCTTTCTTT.

V usage is TRBV9 and J usage is TRBJ2-5, with D hard to call. Between the trimmed V and J ends, which lost 1 base and 0 bases, there was a span of 4 bases. The V gene's germline CDR1 is SGDLS and CDR2 YYNGEE. CDR3 length: 13 residues. The DNA of the CDR3 is TGTGCCAGCAGCGTACGGGACCAAGAGACCCAGTACTTC. Translating it yields CASSVRDQETQYF. Combining the CDR3 with reference TRBV9 and TRBJ2-5 gives the whole variable domain DSGVTQTPKHLITATGQRVTLRCSPRSGDLSVYWYQQSLDQGLQFLIQYYNGEERAKGNILERFSAQQFPDLHSELNLSSLELGDSALYFCASSVRDQETQYFGPGTRLLVL.

This chain uses TRBV5-5 with TRBJ1-3; D not resolved. The V gene's germline CDR1 is SGHKS and CDR2 YYEKEE (reference sequence). The CDR3 has 14 amino acids. Trimming left V 3 bases short and J 1 base short, with 8 bases between. The CDR3 bases are TGTGCCAGCAGCTCCAGGTCTTCTGGAAACACCATATATTTT. As protein: CASSSRSSGNTIYF.

The J gene is TRBJ1-2, the V gene TRBV29-1; no clear D. Trimming removed 7 bases at V and 10 bases at J, with 16 bases between. This CDR3 has 11 residues. Per the germline V gene, CDR1 is SQVTM and CDR2 is ANQGSEA. CDR3 residues: CSGREGRDYTF. CDR3 nucleotide sequence: TGCAGCGGGCGGGAGGGTAGAGACTACACCTTC.